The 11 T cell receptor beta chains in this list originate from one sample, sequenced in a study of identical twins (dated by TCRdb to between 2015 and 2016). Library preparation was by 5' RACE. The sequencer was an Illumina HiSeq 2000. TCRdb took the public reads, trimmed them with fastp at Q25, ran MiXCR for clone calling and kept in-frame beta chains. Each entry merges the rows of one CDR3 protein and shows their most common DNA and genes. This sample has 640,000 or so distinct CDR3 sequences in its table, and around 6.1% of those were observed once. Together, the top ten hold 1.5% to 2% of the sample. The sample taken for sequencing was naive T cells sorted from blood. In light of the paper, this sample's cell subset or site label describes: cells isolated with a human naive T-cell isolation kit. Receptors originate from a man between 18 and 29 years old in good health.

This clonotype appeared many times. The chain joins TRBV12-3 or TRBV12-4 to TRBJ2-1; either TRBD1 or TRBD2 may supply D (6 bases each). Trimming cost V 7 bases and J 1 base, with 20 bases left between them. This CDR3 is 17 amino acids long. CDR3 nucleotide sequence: TGTGCCAGCAAGGGGGGCCCTACAAAAAATTCCTACAATGAGCAGTTCTTC. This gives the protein CASKGGPTKNSYNEQFF.

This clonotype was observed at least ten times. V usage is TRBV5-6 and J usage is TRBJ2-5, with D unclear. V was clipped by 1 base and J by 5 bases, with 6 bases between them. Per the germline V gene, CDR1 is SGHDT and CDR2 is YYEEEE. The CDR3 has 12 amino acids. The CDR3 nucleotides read TGTGCCAGCAGCTTGACGTCGGAGACCCAGTACTTC. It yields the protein CASSLTSETQYF.

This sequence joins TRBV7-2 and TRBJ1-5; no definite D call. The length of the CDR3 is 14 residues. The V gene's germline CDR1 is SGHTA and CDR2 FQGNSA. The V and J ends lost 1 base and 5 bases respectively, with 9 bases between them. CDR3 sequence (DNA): TGTGCCAGCAGCTTAGTGAGGTATGATCAGCCCCAGCATTTT. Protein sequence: CASSLVRYDQPQHF.

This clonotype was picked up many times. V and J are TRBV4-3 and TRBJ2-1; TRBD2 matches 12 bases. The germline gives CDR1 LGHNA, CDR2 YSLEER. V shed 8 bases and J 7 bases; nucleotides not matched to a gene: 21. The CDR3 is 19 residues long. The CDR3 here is CASGPSFGTSGPTLNEQFF. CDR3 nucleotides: TGCGCCAGCGGCCCGTCGTTCGGGACTAGCGGGCCGACTTTAAATGAGCAGTTCTTC.

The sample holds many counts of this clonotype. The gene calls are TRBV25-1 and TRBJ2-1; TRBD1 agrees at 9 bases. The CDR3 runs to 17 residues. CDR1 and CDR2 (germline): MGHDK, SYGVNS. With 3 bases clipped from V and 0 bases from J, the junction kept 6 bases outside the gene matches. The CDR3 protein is CASSDLRTGDSYNEQFF. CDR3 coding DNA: TGTGCCAGCAGTGATCTTAGGACAGGGGACTCCTACAATGAGCAGTTCTTC.

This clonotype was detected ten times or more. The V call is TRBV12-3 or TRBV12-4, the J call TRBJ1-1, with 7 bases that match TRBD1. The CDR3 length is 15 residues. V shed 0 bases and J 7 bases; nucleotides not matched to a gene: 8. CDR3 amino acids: CASSLAGGASSEAFF. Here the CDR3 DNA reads TGTGCCAGCAGTTTAGCAGGGGGCGCTTCTAGTGAAGCTTTCTTT.

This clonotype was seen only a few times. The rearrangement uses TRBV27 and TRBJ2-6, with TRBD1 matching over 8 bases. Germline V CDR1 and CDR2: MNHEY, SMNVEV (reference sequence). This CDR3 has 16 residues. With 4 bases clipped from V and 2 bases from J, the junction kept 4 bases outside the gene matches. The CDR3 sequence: CASSSGQVPGANVLTF. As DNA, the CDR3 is TGTGCCAGCAGTTCGGGACAGGTCCCTGGGGCCAACGTCCTGACTTTC.

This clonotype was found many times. The CDR3 spells CASSGGTSKETQYF. The CDR3 DNA reads TGTGCCAGCAGTGGAGGGACTTCGAAGGAGACCCAGTACTTC. This chain uses TRBV9 with TRBJ2-5, with D perhaps matching TRBD2 (6 bases). Germline values: CDR1 SGDLS, CDR2 YYNGEE. There are 14 residues in the CDR3. V lost 5 bases to trimming and J lost 5 bases, with 16 bases between them.

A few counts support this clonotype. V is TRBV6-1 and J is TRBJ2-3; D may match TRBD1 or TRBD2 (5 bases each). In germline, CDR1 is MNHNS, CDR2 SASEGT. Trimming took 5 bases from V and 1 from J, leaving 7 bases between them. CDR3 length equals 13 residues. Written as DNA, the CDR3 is TGTGCCAGCAGTCAGGGACGCACAGATACGCAGTATTTT. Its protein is CASSQGRTDTQYF.

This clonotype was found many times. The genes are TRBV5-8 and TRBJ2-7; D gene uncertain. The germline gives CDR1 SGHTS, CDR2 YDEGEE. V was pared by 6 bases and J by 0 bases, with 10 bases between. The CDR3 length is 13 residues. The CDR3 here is CASIPVGSYEQYF. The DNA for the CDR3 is TGTGCCAGCATACCGGTGGGCTCCTACGAGCAGTACTTC. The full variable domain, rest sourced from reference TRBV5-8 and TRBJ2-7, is EAGVTQSPTHLIKTRGQQATLRCSPISGHTSVYWYQQALGLGLQFLLWYDEGEERNRGNFPPRFSGRQFPNYSSELNVNALELEDSALYLCASIPVGSYEQYFGPGTRLTVT.

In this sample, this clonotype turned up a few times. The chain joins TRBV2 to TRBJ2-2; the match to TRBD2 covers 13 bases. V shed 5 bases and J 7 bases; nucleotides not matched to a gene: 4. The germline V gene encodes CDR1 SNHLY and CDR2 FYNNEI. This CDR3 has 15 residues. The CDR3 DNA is TGTGCCAGCAGTACTGGACTAGCGGGAGTCGGGGAGCTGTTTTTT. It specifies CASSTGLAGVGELFF.